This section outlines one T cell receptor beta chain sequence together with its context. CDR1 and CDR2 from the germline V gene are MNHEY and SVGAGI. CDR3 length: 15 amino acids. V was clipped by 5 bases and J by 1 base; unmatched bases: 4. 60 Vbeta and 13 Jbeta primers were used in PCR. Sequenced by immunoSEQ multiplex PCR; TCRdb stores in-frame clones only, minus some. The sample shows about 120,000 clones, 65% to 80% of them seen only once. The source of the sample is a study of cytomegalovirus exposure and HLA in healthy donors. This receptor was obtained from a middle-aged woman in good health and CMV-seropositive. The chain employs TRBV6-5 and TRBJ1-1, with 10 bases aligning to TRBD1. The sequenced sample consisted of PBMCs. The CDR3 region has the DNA TGTGCCAGCAGTCGACAGGGGGCTTGGAACACTGAAGCTTTCTTT. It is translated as CASSRQGAWNTEAFF.